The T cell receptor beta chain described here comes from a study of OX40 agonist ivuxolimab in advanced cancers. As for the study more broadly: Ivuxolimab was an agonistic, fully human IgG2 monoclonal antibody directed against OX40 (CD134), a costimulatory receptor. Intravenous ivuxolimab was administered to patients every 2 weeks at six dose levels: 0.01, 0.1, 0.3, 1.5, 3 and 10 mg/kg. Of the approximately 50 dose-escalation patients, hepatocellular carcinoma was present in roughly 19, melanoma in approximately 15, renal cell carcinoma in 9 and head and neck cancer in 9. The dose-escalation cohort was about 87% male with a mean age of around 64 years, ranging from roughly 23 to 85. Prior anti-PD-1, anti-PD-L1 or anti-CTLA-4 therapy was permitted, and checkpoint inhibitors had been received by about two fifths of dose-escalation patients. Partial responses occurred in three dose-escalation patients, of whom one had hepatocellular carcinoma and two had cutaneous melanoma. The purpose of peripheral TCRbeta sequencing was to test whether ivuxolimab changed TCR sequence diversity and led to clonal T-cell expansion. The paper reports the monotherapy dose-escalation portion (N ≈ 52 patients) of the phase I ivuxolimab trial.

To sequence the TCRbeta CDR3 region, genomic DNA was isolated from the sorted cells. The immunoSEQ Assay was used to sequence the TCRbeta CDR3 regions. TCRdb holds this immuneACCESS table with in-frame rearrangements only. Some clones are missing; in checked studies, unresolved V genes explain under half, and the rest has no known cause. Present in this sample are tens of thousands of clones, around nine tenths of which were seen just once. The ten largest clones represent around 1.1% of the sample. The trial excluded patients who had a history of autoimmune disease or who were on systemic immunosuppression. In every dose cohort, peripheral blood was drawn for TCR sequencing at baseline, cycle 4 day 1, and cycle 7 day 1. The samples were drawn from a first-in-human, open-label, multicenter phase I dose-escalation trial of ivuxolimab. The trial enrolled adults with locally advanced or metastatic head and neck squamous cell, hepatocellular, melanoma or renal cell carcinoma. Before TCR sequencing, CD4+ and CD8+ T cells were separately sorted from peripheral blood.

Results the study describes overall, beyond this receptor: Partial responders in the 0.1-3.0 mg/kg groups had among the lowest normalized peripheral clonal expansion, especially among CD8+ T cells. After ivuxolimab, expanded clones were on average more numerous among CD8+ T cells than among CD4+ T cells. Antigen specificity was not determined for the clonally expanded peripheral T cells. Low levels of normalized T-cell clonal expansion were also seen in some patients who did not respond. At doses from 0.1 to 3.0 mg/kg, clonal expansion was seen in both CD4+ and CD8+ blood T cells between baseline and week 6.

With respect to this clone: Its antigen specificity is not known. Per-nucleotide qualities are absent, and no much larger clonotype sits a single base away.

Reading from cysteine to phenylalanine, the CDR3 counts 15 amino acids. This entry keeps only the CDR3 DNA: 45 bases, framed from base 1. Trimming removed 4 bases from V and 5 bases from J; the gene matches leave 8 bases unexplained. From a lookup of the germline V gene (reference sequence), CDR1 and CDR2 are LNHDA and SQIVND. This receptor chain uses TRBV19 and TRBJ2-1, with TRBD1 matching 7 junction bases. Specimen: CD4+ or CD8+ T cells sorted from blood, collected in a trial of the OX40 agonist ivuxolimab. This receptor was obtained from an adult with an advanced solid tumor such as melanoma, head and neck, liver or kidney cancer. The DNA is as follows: TGTGCCAGTAGTACCACTTGGACAGGAAACAATGAGCAGTTCTTC. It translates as CASSTTWTGNNEQFF.